This entry is about one T cell receptor beta chain. Its antigen is undetermined. The CDR3 is 13 residues long. V was cut by 5 bases and J by 4 bases, with 12 bases left in between. Germline V gene lookup returns CDR1 SGHDT and CDR2 YYEEEE. Data came from immunoSEQ multiplex PCR; TCRdb stores just in-frame clones and leaves some out. The sample shows 99,000 or so clones, around 80% of them seen only once. This specimen comes from a study of T cell responses to AZD1222 COVID-19 vaccine. Study details: Timing groups of about 4 and about 12 weeks for second doses were pooled.

Whole-study findings and limits: Donors in the cohort were predominantly white British and more often female, and clonal diversity was possibly underestimated.

The receptor comes from an adult in good health. The chain links TRBV5-6 to TRBJ1-2; perhaps TRBD1 as D (6 bases). The sequences come from peripheral blood, collected on day 0 of AZD1222 vaccination. The CDR3 bases are TGTGCCAGCAGACTGGGGGGGCCCTATGGCTACACCTTC. This gives the protein CASRLGGPYGYTF.